This TCR beta chain emerged from a study of blood T cell repertoires in COVID-19. Those enrolled in Seattle joined during active infection and were followed longitudinally afterward. Method: immunoSEQ multiplex PCR; TCRdb's copy keeps in-frame clones and lacks some. The profile shows 350,000 to 450,000 clones, 89% of them singletons. The CDR3 extends over 15 amino acids. Trimming at V came to 6 bases and at J to 5 bases, leaving 11 bases not matched to a gene. CDR1 and CDR2 from the germline V gene are KGHSH and LQKENI. Source material: peripheral blood. The J gene is TRBJ1-2, the V gene TRBV18, with TRBD1 matching 8 bases. This clonotype originated in a woman between 40 and 55 years old with COVID-19, enrolled during active disease. Written as DNA, the CDR3 is TGTGCCAGCTCTCCAAGGGCGGACAGGGAATATGGCTACACCTTC. Translating gives CASSPRADREYGYTF. Together with reference TRBV18 and TRBJ1-2, the CDR3 gives the full variable domain: NAGVMQNPRHLVRRRGQEARLRCSPMKGHSHVYWYRQLPEEGLKFMVYLQKENIIDESGMPKERFSAEFPKEGPSILRIQQVVRGDSAAYFCASSPRADREYGYTFGSGTRLTVV.